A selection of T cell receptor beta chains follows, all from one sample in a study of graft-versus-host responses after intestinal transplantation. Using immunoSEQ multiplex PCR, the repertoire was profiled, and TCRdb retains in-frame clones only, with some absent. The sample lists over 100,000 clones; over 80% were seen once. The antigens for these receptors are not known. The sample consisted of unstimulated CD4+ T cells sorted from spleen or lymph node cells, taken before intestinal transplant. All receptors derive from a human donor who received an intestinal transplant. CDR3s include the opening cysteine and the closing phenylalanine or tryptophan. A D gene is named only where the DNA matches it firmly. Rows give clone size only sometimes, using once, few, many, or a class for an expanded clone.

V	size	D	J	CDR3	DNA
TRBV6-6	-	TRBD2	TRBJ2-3	CASSTLAGTTDTQYF	TGTGCCAGCAGTACATTAGCGGGAACCACAGATACGCAGTATTTT
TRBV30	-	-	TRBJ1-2	CAWSVRGRPQGYGYTF	TGTGCCTGGAGTGTACGCGGCAGGCCGCAGGGCTATGGCTACACCTTC
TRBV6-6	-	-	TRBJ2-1	CASSYSIILALGEQFF	TGTGCCAGCAGCTATTCCATCATCCTGGCTCTTGGGGAGCAGTTCTTC
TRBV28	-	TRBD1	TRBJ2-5	CASSRGGTGRYETQYF	TGTGCCAGCAGTAGAGGGGGGACAGGGCGTTATGAGACCCAGTACTTC
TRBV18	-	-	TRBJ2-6	CASSPVLGGANVLTF	TGTGCCAGCTCACCCGTCCTGGGGGGGGCCAACGTCCTGACTTTC
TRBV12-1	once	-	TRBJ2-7	CASSFLPGRLTYEQYF	TGTGCCAGCAGCTTCCTACCGGGACGTTTGACCTACGAGCAGTACTTC
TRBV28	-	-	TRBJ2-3	CASSFGVADPTDTQYF	TGTGCCAGCAGTTTTGGGGTGGCCGATCCCACAGATACGCAGTATTTT
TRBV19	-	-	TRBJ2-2	CASSDDYTGTGELFF	TGTGCCAGTAGCGACGACTACACGGGGACCGGGGAGCTGTTTTTT
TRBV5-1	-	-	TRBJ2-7	CASSLVGTVRPKYSHEQYF	TGCGCCAGCAGCTTGGTAGGAACAGTCAGGCCAAAATATAGCCACGAGCAGTACTTC
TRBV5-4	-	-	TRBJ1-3	CASSHPSGNTIYF	TGTGCCAGCAGCCATCCCTCTGGAAACACCATATATTTT
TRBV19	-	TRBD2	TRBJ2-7	CASSTLAGGPSSYEQYF	TGTGCCAGTAGTACCCTAGCGGGAGGGCCTAGCTCCTACGAGCAGTACTTC
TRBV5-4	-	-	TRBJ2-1	CASSSWGAPEQFF	TGTGCCAGCAGCTCGTGGGGGGCGCCCGAGCAGTTCTTC
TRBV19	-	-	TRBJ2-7	CATKDGSSYEQYF	TGTGCCACCAAAGACGGGAGCTCCTACGAGCAGTACTTC
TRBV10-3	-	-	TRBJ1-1	CAISETTGGRLGAEAFF	TGTGCCATCAGTGAGACGACAGGAGGGAGGCTAGGCGCTGAAGCTTTCTTT
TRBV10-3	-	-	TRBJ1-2	CAMLDPGRAYGYTF	TGTGCCATGCTGGACCCAGGGCGGGCCTATGGCTACACCTTC
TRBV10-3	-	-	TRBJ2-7	CAISSGLGAYEQYF	TGTGCCATCAGCTCGGGACTGGGGGCCTACGAGCAGTACTTC
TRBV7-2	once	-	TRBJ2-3	CASSSPGLFTDTQYF	TGTGCCAGCAGCTCCCCGGGACTTTTCACAGATACGCAGTATTTT
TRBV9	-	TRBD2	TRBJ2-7	CASSVGGYSGLAGEQYF	TGTGCCAGCAGCGTAGGGGGGTACTCCGGACTAGCGGGGGAGCAGTACTTC
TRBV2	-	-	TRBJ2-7	CASSEDNYEQYF	TGTGCCAGCAGTGAAGATAACTACGAGCAGTACTTC
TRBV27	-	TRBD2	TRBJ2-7	CASSPGTSGRAYEQYF	TGTGCCAGCAGTCCGGGGACTAGCGGGAGGGCCTACGAGCAGTACTTC
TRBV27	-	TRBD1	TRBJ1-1	CASSYLDRHEAFF	TGTGCCAGCAGTTACCTGGACAGGCACGAAGCTTTCTTT
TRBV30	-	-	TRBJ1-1	CAWSRGGNTEAFF	TGTGCCTGGAGTCGGGGCGGCAACACTGAAGCTTTCTTT
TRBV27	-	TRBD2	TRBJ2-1	CASSLSRLAGNEQFF	TGTGCCAGCAGTTTATCGAGACTAGCAGGCAATGAGCAGTTCTTC
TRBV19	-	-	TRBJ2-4	CASRPVGPKNIQYF	TGTGCCAGTAGGCCGGTAGGGCCCAAAAACATTCAGTACTTC
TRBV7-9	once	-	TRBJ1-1	CASSLAAENTEAFF	TGTGCCAGCAGCTTAGCGGCGGAAAACACTGAAGCTTTCTTT
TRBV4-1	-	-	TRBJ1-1	CASSQDAGTMNTEAFF	TGCGCCAGCAGCCAAGATGCAGGGACCATGAACACTGAAGCTTTCTTT
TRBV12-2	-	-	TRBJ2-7	CASRLAGVLEQYF	TGTGCAAGTCGCTTAGCGGGAGTGCTCGAGCAGTACTTC
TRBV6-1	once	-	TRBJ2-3	CASRTGSTDTQYF	TGTGCCAGCAGGACTGGGAGCACAGATACGCAGTATTTT
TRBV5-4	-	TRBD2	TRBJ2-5	CASSLWLAGETQYF	TGTGCCAGCAGCTTGTGGCTAGCGGGAGAGACCCAGTACTTC
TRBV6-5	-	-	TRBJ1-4	CASSYTIFSVEKLFF	TGTGCCAGCAGTTACACAATCTTTTCGGTGGAAAAACTGTTTTTT
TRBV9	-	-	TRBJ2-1	CASSLDNAGSYNEQFF	TGTGCCAGCAGCCTTGACAACGCGGGATCCTACAATGAGCAGTTCTTC
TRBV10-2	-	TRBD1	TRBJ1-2	CASSERDRGRGGYTF	TGCGCCAGCAGTGAACGGGACAGGGGGCGAGGTGGCTACACCTTC
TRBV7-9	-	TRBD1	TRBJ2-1	CASSLGQGPPYNEQFF	TGTGCCAGCAGCCTGGGACAGGGGCCCCCCTACAATGAGCAGTTCTTC
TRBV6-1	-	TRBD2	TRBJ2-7	CASSWEGRIYEQYF	TGTGCCAGCAGTTGGGAGGGGCGCATCTACGAGCAGTACTTC
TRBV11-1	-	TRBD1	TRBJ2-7	CASSPRQGSYEQYF	TGTGCCAGCAGCCCCCGACAGGGATCCTACGAGCAGTACTTC
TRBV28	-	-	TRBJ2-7	CASSRPGPFLYSYEQYF	TGTGCCAGCAGTAGGCCGGGACCTTTCCTTTATTCCTACGAGCAGTACTTC
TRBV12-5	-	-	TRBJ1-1	CASGTGTFTEAFF	TGTGCTAGTGGTACCGGGACATTCACTGAAGCTTTCTTT